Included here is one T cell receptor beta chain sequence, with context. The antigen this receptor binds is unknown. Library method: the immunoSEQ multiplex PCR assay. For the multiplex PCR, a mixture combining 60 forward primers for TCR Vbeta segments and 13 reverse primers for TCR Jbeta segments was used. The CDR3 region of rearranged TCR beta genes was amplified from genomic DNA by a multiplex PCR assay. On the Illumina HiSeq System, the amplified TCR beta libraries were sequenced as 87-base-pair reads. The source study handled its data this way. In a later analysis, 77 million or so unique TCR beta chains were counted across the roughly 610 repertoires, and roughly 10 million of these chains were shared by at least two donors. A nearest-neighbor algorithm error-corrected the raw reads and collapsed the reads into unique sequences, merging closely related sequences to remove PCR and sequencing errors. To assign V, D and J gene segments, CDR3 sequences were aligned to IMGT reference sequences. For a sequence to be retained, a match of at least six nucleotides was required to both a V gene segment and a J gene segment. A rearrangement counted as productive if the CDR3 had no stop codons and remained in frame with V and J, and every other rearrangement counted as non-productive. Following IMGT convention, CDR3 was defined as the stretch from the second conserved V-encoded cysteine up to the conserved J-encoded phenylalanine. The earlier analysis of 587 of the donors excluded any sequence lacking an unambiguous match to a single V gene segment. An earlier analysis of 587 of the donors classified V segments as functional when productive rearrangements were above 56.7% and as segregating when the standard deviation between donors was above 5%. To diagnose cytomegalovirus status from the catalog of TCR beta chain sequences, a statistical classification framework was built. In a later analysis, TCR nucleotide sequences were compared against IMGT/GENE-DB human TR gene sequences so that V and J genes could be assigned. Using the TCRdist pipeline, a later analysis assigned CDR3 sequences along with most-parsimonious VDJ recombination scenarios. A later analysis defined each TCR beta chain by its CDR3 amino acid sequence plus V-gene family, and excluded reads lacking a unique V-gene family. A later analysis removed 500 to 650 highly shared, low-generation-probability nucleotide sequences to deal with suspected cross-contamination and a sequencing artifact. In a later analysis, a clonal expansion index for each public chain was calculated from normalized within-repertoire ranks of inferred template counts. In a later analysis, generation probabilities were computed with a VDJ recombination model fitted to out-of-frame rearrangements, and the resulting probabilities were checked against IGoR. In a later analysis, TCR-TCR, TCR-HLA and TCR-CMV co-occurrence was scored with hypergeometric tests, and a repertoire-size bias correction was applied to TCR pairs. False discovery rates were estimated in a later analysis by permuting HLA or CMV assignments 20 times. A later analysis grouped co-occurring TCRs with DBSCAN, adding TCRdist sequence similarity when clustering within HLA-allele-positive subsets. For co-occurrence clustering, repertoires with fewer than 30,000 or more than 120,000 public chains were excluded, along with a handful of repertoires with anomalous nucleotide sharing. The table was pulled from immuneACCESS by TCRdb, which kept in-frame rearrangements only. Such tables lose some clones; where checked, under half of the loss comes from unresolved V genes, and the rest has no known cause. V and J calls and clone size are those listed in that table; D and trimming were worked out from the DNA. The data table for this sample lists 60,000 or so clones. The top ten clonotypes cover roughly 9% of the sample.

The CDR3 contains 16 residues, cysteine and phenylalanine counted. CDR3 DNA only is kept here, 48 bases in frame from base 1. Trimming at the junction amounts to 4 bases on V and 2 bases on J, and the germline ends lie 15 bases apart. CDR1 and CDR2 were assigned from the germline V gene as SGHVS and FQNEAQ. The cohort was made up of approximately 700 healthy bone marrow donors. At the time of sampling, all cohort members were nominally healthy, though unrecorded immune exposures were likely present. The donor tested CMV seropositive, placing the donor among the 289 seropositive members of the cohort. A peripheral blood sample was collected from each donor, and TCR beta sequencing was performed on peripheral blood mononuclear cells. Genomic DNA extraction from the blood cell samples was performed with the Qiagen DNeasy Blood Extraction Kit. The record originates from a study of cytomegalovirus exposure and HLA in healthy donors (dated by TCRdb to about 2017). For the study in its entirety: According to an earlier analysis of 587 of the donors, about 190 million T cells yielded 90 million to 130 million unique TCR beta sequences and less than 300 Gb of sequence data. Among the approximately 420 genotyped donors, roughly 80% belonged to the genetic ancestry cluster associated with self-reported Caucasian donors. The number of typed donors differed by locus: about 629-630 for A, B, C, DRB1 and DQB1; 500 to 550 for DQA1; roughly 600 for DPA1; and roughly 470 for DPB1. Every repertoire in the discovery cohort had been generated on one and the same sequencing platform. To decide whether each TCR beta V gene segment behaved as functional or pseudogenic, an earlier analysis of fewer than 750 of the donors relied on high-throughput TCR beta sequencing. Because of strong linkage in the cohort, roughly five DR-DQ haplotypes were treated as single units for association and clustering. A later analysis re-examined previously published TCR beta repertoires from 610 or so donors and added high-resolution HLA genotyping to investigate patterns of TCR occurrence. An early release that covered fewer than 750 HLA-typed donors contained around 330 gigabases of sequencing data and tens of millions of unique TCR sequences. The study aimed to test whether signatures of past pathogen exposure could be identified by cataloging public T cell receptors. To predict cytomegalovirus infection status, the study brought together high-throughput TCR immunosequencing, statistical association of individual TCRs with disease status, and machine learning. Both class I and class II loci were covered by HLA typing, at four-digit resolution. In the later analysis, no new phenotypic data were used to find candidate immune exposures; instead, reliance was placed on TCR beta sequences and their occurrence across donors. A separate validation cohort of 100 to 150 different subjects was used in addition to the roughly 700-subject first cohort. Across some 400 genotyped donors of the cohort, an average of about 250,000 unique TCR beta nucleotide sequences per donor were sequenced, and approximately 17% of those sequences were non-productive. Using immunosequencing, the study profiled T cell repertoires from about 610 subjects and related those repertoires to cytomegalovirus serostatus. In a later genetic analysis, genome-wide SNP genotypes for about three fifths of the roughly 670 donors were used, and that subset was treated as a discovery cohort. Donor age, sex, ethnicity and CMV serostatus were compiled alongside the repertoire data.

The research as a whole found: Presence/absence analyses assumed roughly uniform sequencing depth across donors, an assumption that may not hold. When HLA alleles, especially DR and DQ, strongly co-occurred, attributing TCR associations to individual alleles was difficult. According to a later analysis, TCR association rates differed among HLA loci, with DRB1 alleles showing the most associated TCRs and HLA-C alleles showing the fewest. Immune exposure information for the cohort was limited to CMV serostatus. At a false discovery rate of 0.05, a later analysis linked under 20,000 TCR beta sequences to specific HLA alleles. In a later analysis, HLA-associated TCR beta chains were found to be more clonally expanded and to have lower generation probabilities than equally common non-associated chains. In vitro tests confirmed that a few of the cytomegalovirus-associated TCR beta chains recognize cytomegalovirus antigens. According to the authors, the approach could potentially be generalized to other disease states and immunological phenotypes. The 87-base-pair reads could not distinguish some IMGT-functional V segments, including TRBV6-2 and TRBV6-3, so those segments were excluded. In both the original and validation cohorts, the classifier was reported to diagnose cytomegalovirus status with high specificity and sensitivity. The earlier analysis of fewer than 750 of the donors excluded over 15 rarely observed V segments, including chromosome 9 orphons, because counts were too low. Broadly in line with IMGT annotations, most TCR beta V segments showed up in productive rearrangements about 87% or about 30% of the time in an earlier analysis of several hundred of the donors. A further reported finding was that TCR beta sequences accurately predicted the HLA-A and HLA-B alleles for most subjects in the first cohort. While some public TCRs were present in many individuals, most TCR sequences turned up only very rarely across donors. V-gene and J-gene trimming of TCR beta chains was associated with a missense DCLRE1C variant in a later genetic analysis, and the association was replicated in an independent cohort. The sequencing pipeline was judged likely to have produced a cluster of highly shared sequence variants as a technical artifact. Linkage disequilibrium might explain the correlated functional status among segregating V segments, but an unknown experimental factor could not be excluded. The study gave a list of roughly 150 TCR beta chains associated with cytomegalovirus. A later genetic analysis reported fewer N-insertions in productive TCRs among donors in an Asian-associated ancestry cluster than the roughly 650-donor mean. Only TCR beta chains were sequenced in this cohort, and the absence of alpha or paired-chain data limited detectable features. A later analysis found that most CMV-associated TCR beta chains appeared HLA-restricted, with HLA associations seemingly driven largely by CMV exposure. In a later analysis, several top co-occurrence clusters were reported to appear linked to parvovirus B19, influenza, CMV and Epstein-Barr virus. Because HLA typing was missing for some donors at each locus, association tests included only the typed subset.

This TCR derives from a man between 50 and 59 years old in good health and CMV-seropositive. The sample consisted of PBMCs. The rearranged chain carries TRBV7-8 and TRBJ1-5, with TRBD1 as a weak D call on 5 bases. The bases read TGTGCCAGCAGCTCGGGCGGGGGGTCGGGCAATCAGCCCCAGCATTTT. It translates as CASSSGGGSGNQPQHF.